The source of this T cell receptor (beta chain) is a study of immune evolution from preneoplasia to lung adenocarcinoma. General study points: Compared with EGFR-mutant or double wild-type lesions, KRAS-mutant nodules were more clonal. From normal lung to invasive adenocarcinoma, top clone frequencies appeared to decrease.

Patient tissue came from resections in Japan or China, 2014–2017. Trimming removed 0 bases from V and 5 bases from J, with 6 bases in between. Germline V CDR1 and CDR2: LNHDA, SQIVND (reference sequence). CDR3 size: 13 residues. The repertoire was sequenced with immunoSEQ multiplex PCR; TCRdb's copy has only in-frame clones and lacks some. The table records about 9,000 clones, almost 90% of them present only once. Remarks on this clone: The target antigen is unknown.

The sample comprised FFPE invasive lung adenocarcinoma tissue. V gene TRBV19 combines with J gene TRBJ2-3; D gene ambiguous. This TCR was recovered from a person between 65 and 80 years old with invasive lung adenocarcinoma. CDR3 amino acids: CASSIDLLDTQYF. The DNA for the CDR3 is TGTGCCAGTAGTATAGATCTATTAGATACGCAGTATTTT. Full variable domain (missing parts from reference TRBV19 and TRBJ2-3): DGGITQSPKYLFRKEGQNVTLSCEQNLNHDAMYWYRQDPGQGLRLIYYSQIVNDFQKGDIAEGYSVSREKKESFPLTVTSAQKNPTAFYLCASSIDLLDTQYFGPGTRLTVL.